This entry features one T cell receptor (beta chain) sequence. Its antigen is unidentified. The data were obtained in a study of shared clonotypes between healthy human individuals. The table came from immunoSEQ multiplex PCR; TCRdb's copy has only in-frame clones and leaves some out. The sample holds about 490,000 clones; 76% are singletons and the top ten take under 15%. Trimming cost V 0 bases and J 8 bases, with 16 bases left between them. The CDR3 has 16 residues. Germline V CDR1 and CDR2: MNHNY, SVGAGI (reference sequence). Free of recent acute infections or vaccinations, the donors were healthy HIV-negative adults. Study-level findings and limits: Sampling included only blood; tissue repertoires likely differ.

This chain links TRBV6-6 with TRBJ1-4; D is undetermined. The specimen was PBMCs. The TCR comes from a woman between 40 and 55 years old in good health. Some clones in this sample may be carry-over from other donors' samples. CDR3 protein: CASSYSSRLAGEKLFF. In DNA, the CDR3 is TGTGCCAGCAGTTACTCGAGTAGGTTGGCAGGAGAAAAACTGTTTTTT.